These 24 T cell receptor beta chains came from one sample sequenced in a study of graft-versus-host responses after intestinal transplantation. Measured with immunoSEQ multiplex PCR; TCRdb has only the in-frame clones, and not every one. This sample yields some 31,000 clones, of which 85% to 95% are seen a single time; roughly 0.7% belongs to the top ten. The sample in question was PBMCs, obtained about ten weeks after intestinal transplant. Receptor source: a human patient who received an intestinal transplant, so some T cells may come from the graft donor.

This clone occurred a few times. This chain links TRBV2 with TRBJ2-3; D remains ambiguous. Trimming left V 1 base short and J 0 bases short, with 11 bases between. This CDR3 comprises 16 residues. Germline V gene data show CDR1 as SNHLY and CDR2 as FYNNEI. The CDR3 nucleotides are TGTGCCAGCAGTGAAGATAACAGCCCTAGCACAGATACGCAGTATTTT. This translates into CASSEDNSPSTDTQYF.

The V gene is TRBV19, the J gene TRBJ2-1; the match to TRBD2 covers 11 bases. The germline V gene encodes CDR1 LNHDA and CDR2 SQIVND (reference sequence). After removal of 6 bases from V and 7 bases from J, the junction contained 8 bases not matched to a gene. CDR3 length: 15 amino acids. The DNA of the CDR3 is TGTGCCAGTAGCTTACTAGCGGGGGCCGGTAATGAGCAGTTCTTC. This sequence encodes CASSLLAGAGNEQFF.

The J gene is TRBJ2-1, the V gene TRBV5-1; no firm D call. Trimming stripped 7 bases from V and 3 bases from J, with 5 bases between. Germline V lookup: CDR1 SGHRS, CDR2 YFSETQ. CDR3 size: 11 residues. The chain's CDR3 is CASGIYNEQFF. In nucleotides, the CDR3 is TGCGCCAGCGGAATCTACAATGAGCAGTTCTTC.

The chain recombines TRBV5-6 with TRBJ2-7; D possibly corresponds to TRBD1 (5 bases). The V end was cut by 0 bases, the J end by 3 bases, with 10 bases between. This CDR3 contains 14 residues. Germline loops: CDR1 SGHDT, CDR2 YYEEEE. DNA for the CDR3: TGTGCCAGCAGCTTGGCAGGGCGACACTACGAGCAGTACTTC. It encodes CASSLAGRHYEQYF.

The chain couples TRBV7-9 to TRBJ2-5; tentatively, D is TRBD1 (6 bases). Looked up from germline, CDR1 is SEHNR and CDR2 is FQNEAQ (reference sequence). Trimming cost V 8 bases and J 1 base, with 11 bases left between them. The CDR3 has 13 amino acids. The CDR3 sequence: CASQTGIQETQYF. The CDR3 bases are TGTGCCAGCCAAACAGGGATCCAAGAGACCCAGTACTTC.

The chain recombines TRBV4-1 with TRBJ1-1; D is unresolved. This CDR3 contains 15 residues. Trimming cost V 0 bases and J 2 bases, with 10 bases left between them. Germline lookup yields CDR1 MGHRA and CDR2 YSYEKL. The CDR3 DNA follows: TGCGCCAGCAGCCAAGATCGGACTGTAAACACTGAAGCTTTCTTT. Amino acid sequence: CASSQDRTVNTEAFF.

The V and J genes are TRBV5-5 and TRBJ2-7; D gene uncertain. V was pared by 3 bases and J by 4 bases, with 11 bases between. CDR1 is SGHKS and CDR2 is YYEKEE in the germline V gene (reference sequence). The CDR3 is 13 amino acids. The CDR3 region is CASSSAFKYEQYF. The CDR3 DNA reads as TGTGCCAGCAGCTCCGCATTCAAGTACGAGCAGTACTTC.

The chain couples TRBV6-5 to TRBJ2-5; TRBD1 matches at 10 bases. TRBJ2-7 explains the end of the DNA better; the J call may be wrong. In germline, CDR1 is MNHEY, CDR2 SVGAGI. The CDR3 covers 15 residues. CDR3 DNA: TGTGCCAGCAGTGGACCGACAGGGGGCGCCTACGAGCAGTACTTC. Translating gives CASSGPTGGAYEQYF.

The V gene is TRBV6-5, the J gene TRBJ1-1; weak D call: TRBD1 (5 bases). Per the germline V gene, CDR1 is MNHEY and CDR2 is SVGAGI. Trimming cost V 6 bases and J 5 bases, with 19 bases left between them. The CDR3 is made up of 15 amino acids. The CDR3 is CASSSGTLGVTEAFF. The CDR3 coding sequence is TGTGCCAGCAGCTCCGGGACTCTAGGGGTGACTGAAGCTTTCTTT.

V usage is TRBV2 and J usage is TRBJ2-5; 9 bases align to TRBD1. Germline V CDR1 and CDR2: SNHLY, FYNNEI. The CDR3 totals 14 residues. V was pared by 5 bases and J by 3 bases, with 4 bases of the junction left unmatched. The CDR3 sequence is CASSLTGGKETQYF. DNA for the CDR3: TGTGCCAGCAGTTTGACAGGGGGTAAAGAGACCCAGTACTTC.

The genes are TRBV19 and TRBJ2-7; 11 bases are a match to TRBD1. CDR1 and CDR2 from the germline V gene are LNHDA and SQIVND (reference sequence). V dropped 5 bases and J dropped 4; count of bases not matched to a gene: 4. The CDR3 loop spans 14 amino acids. CDR3 coding DNA: TGTGCCAGTAGTGCCGGGACAGGGGGATACGAGCAGTACTTC. Its translation is CASSAGTGGYEQYF.

This sequence joins TRBV4-3 and TRBJ1-2, with 8 bases lining up with TRBD1. V was clipped by 2 bases and J by 5 bases; unmatched bases: 4. This CDR3 has 14 amino acids. CDR1 and CDR2 (germline): LGHNA, YSLEER. The DNA for the CDR3 is TGCGCCAGCAGCCAAACAGGGGGGGGGTATGGCTACACCTTC. Translation: CASSQTGGGYGYTF.

The V call is TRBV6-4, the J call TRBJ2-2; 9 bases line up with TRBD1. The CDR3 length is 14 residues. The V gene's germline CDR1 is MRHNA and CDR2 SNTAGT. Trimming removed 4 bases from V and 3 bases from J; junction bases left unmatched: 0. The CDR3 DNA follows: TGTGCCAGCAGTGGGACAGGGGACACCGGGGAGCTGTTTTTT. It codes for CASSGTGDTGELFF.

This clone was counted once. The rearrangement links TRBV7-9 to TRBJ2-7; D is possibly TRBD1 or TRBD2 (5 bases each). From germline, CDR1 is SEHNR and CDR2 FQNEAQ (reference sequence). CDR3 size: 15 residues. The ends were cut back, 4 bases at V and 6 bases at J, with 19 bases in the middle. Here the CDR3 DNA reads TGTGCCAGCAGCTCGGGACCGCCGATTATAGCCGAGCAGTACTTC. It is translated as CASSSGPPIIAEQYF.

In its sample, this clone was seen once. The rearrangement links TRBV14 to TRBJ1-4, with a tentative D call TRBD1 (6 bases). V lost 8 bases, J lost 6 bases, and 19 bases lay in between. The length of the CDR3 is 15 residues. Germline CDR1 and CDR2: SGHDN and FVKESK. CDR3 region: CASREAGGQDEKLFF. As DNA, the CDR3 is TGTGCCAGCCGAGAAGCCGGGGGCCAGGATGAAAAACTGTTTTTT.

This chain links TRBV10-2 with TRBJ2-1, with 8 nucleotides matching TRBD1. The germline CDR1 and CDR2 sequences are WSHSY and SAAADI. V shed 6 bases and J 7 bases; nucleotides not matched to a gene: 11. The CDR3 is 15 residues long. In DNA, the CDR3 is TGCGCCAGCAGGATATCGGGACAGGAGAAGAATGAGCAGTTCTTC. Protein product: CASRISGQEKNEQFF.

The V gene is TRBV7-9, the J gene TRBJ2-7; D possibly matches TRBD1 or TRBD2 (5 bases each). Between the trimmed V and J ends, which lost 5 bases and 0 bases, there was a span of 20 bases. This CDR3 region has 17 residues. CDR1 is SEHNR, CDR2 FQNEAQ, per germline (reference sequence). CDR3 bases: TGTGCCAGCAGCCCATTCCCCGGGACCGAGAGCTCCTACGAGCAGTACTTC. It is translated as CASSPFPGTESSYEQYF.

This chain connects TRBV5-5 to TRBJ2-7, with TRBD2 matching 9 bases. The V segment lost 3 bases and the J segment 4 bases; nucleotides outside the gene matches: 5. This CDR3 is 14 amino acids long. CDR1 and CDR2 from the germline V gene are SGHKS and YYEKEE (reference sequence). The CDR3 reads CASSSATSGYEQYF. The DNA of the CDR3 is TGTGCCAGCAGCTCGGCGACTAGCGGTTACGAGCAGTACTTC.

The J gene is TRBJ1-1, the V gene TRBV30; D is possibly TRBD1 (6 bases). CDR3 length: 13 amino acids. Per germline, CDR1 GTSNPN and CDR2 SVGIG (reference sequence). The V gene lost 6 bases and the J gene lost 3 bases, with 14 bases spanning the gap. The CDR3 loop reads CACFDGTHTEAFF. The CDR3 DNA reads TGTGCCTGTTTCGACGGGACACACACTGAAGCTTTCTTT.

Here the CDR3 reads CASLDRDSMNTEAFF. The CDR3 DNA sequence: TGTGCCAGTTTGGACAGGGACTCTATGAACACTGAAGCTTTCTTT. The gene calls are TRBV19 and TRBJ1-1, with 8 bases lining up with TRBD1. J was trimmed by 0 bases and V by 8 bases; bases with no gene match: 8. The length of the CDR3 is 15 residues. Germline assignment: CDR1 LNHDA and CDR2 SQIVND (reference sequence).

V is TRBV6-5 and J is TRBJ1-5; D is unresolved. This CDR3 region has 9 residues. V lost 8 bases to trimming and J lost 6 bases, with 2 bases between them. Germline CDR1 MNHEY, CDR2 SVGAGI. CDR3 region: CASGQPQHF. The DNA of the CDR3 is TGTGCCAGCGGTCAGCCCCAGCATTTT.

The gene calls are TRBV4-1 and TRBJ1-6; perhaps TRBD1 as D (6 bases). This CDR3 contains 15 residues. Trimming stripped 4 bases from V and 9 bases from J, with 16 bases between. From germline, CDR1 is MGHRA and CDR2 YSYEKL. DNA of the CDR3: TGCGCCAGCAGCCTGGAAGGGGGGGTCGCTTCACCCCTCCACTTT. It is translated as CASSLEGGVASPLHF.

The J gene is TRBJ2-2, the V gene TRBV11-2; 9 bases fit TRBD2. The CDR3 spans 17 residues. Trimming took 0 bases from V and 4 from J; bases not matched to a gene: 6. Germline CDR1 and CDR2: SGHAT and FQNNGV. The CDR3 bases are TGTGCCAGCAGCTTAGATATTAGCGGGAGCTTCACCGGGGAGCTGTTTTTT. As protein: CASSLDISGSFTGELFF.

The chain combines TRBV7-8 with TRBJ1-1; 9 positions match TRBD1. CDR1 SGHVS and CDR2 FQNEAQ come from the germline V gene. The CDR3 is 15 residues long. After removal of 5 bases from V and 2 bases from J, the junction contained 6 bases not matched to a gene. CDR3 sequence: CASSPGDRVNTEAFF. CDR3 DNA sequence: TGTGCCAGCAGCCCAGGGGACAGGGTAAACACTGAAGCTTTCTTT.